These T cell receptor beta chains were read from a single sample in a study of T cell changes during pregnancy in multiple sclerosis. Repertoires were generated with immunoSEQ multiplex PCR, while TCRdb's copy carries only in-frame clones and drops some. The sample records approximately 50,000 clones, almost 95% being singletons. The specimen comprised CD4+ T cells from peripheral blood mononuclear cells, sampled in the third trimester of pregnancy. The origin of the receptors is a female donor with multiple sclerosis, enrolled in a pregnancy study. Each CDR3 is given with its conserved first and last residue. Fields, in order: clone size, CDR3 length, J gene, V gene, CDR3 protein. Size is stated for part of the rows, as once, few or many counts, or as a class when the clone is expanded.

size: -
length: 13
J: TRBJ2-7
V: TRBV2
CDR3: CASRGQTTLEQYF

size: -
length: 14
J: TRBJ1-5
V: TRBV18
CDR3: CASSPDSVAQPQHF

size: few
length: 18
J: TRBJ1-3
V: TRBV7-6
CDR3: CASSLAAGQEPAGNTIYF

size: -
length: 15
J: TRBJ2-6
V: TRBV19
CDR3: CASSMGGRGANVLTF

size: -
length: 15
J: TRBJ2-1
V: TRBV19
CDR3: CASSGLAGGPLGQFF

size: -
length: 18
J: TRBJ2-1
V: TRBV10-3
CDR3: CATLPRDFLSSSYNEQFF

size: -
length: 15
J: TRBJ2-3
V: TRBV4-2
CDR3: CASSQGVAGAYTQYF

size: -
length: 15
J: TRBJ1-5
V: TRBV19
CDR3: CASNTGTGNSQPQHF

size: -
length: 15
J: TRBJ2-2
V: TRBV5-1
CDR3: CASSYRDFTTGELFF

size: -
length: 14
J: TRBJ2-1
V: TRBV19
CDR3: CASKRDGTTNEQFF

size: -
length: 17
J: TRBJ2-1
V: TRBV4-2
CDR3: CASSQDGAASRYNEQFF

size: -
length: 16
J: TRBJ2-1
V: TRBV7-6
CDR3: CASSLGASGSKNEQFF

size: once
length: 15
J: TRBJ1-5
V: TRBV7-8
CDR3: CASSFRQGGNQPQHF

size: -
length: 17
J: TRBJ2-1
V: TRBV19
CDR3: CASTITRAGGSYNEQFF

size: once
length: 12
J: TRBJ2-3
V: TRBV5-6
CDR3: CASSFEWATQYF

size: -
length: 13
J: TRBJ1-2
V: TRBV29-1
CDR3: CSVVREARYGYTF

size: -
length: 14
J: TRBJ2-7
V: TRBV10-3
CDR3: CAISKTGGGNEQYF

size: -
length: 14
J: TRBJ2-7
V: TRBV5-5
CDR3: CASSLQVNSYEQYF

size: -
length: 14
J: TRBJ2-7
V: TRBV6-1
CDR3: CASSEGTAKYEQYF

size: -
length: 13
J: TRBJ2-3
V: TRBV7-3
CDR3: CASSGGLGATQYF

size: -
length: 15
J: TRBJ2-7
V: TRBV19
CDR3: CASSSLAGTSYEQYF

size: -
length: 14
J: TRBJ2-5
V: TRBV4-2
CDR3: CASSQEAGVETQYF

size: -
length: 15
J: TRBJ2-7
V: TRBV11-1
CDR3: CASSPRQGARYEQYF

size: -
length: 14
J: TRBJ1-4
V: TRBV4-1
CDR3: CASSLDRGSEKLFF

size: -
length: 16
J: TRBJ2-5
V: TRBV5-5
CDR3: CASSIGLAGGGETQYF

size: -
length: 16
J: TRBJ1-1
V: TRBV28
CDR3: CASSLNQGNMNTEAFF

size: -
length: 15
J: TRBJ2-2
V: TRBV6-5
CDR3: CASRRTGADTGELFF

size: -
length: 14
J: TRBJ1-1
V: TRBV11-2
CDR3: CASSLDRATTEAFF

size: -
length: 14
J: TRBJ1-2
V: TRBV7-9
CDR3: CASSRLAEGYGYTF

size: -
length: 14
J: TRBJ2-7
V: TRBV5-1
CDR3: CASSLGVGPYEQYF

size: -
length: 12
J: TRBJ2-2
V: TRBV28
CDR3: CASTLSTGELFF

size: -
length: 15
J: TRBJ2-5
V: TRBV25-1
CDR3: CASSGGLAPQETQYF

size: -
length: 15
J: TRBJ2-1
V: TRBV5-6
CDR3: CASSLVQGGYNEQFF

size: -
length: 17
J: TRBJ1-5
V: TRBV19
CDR3: CASRSHAGLSSNQPQHF

size: -
length: 14
J: TRBJ2-7
V: TRBV7-2
CDR3: CASSLNPAPYEQYF

size: -
length: 13
J: TRBJ2-1
V: TRBV5-1
CDR3: CASSFKGDNEQFF

size: -
length: 15
J: TRBJ1-3
V: TRBV5-1
CDR3: CASSLEGQAGNTIYF

size: -
length: 15
J: TRBJ2-1
V: TRBV7-7
CDR3: CASSLEASGFYEQFF

size: -
length: 16
J: TRBJ2-5
V: TRBV30
CDR3: CAWSRSNRPFQETQYF

size: -
length: 16
J: TRBJ2-1
V: TRBV30
CDR3: CAWSRGLAGGGDEQFF

size: -
length: 12
J: TRBJ2-3
V: TRBV5-4
CDR3: CASSLAGDTQYF

size: -
length: 11
J: TRBJ2-7
V: TRBV20-1
CDR3: CSASPNSEQYF

size: -
length: 14
J: TRBJ2-1
V: TRBV29-1
CDR3: CSVRRTSGPNEQFF